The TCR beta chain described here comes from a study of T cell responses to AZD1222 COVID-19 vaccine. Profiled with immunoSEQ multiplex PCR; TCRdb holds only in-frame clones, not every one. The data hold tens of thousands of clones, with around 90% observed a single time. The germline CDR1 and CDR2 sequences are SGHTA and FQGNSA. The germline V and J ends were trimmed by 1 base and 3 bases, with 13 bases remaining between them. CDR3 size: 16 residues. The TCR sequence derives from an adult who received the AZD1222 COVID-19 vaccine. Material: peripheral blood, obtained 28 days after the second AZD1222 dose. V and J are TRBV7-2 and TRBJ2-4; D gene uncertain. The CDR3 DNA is TGTGCCAGCAGCTTAGTACGGCAAGTGGGCAAAAACATTCAGTACTTC. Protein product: CASSLVRQVGKNIQYF.